A single sample is the source of the 18 T cell receptor beta chains below, sequenced in a study of radiation and T cells in renal cell carcinoma. Assay used: immunoSEQ multiplex PCR; TCRdb lists only in-frame clones, some missing. The sample lists about 49,000 clones, around 83% occurring once. Time point in this sample: baseline pretreatment blood. Noted treatment: 15 Gy SBRT to primary tumor, nephrectomy 4 weeks later. The specimen comprised blood, sampled from a patient whose treatment included radiotherapy and nephrectomy. These TCRs come from an older woman with renal cell carcinoma.

The rearrangement links TRBV4-2 to TRBJ1-2; no firm D call. The CDR3 sequence is 16 residues long. Trimming took 0 bases from V and 5 from J, leaving 16 bases between them. CDR1 LGHNA and CDR2 YNFKEQ come from the germline V gene. The CDR3 reads CASSQDRVNLRYGYTF. Here the CDR3 DNA reads TGTGCCAGCAGCCAAGACCGGGTCAACCTCCGGTATGGCTACACCTTC.

This clone was found once. The rearrangement joins TRBV19 to TRBJ1-2, with D hard to call. V was trimmed by 6 bases and J by 5 bases, leaving 4 bases between them. Germline-derived CDR1 and CDR2 are LNHDA and SQIVND (reference sequence). The CDR3 is 10 residues long. The chain's CDR3 is CASRDYGYTF. CDR3 coding DNA: TGTGCCAGTAGAGATTATGGCTACACCTTC.

This CDR3 reads CAISASDRENTEAFF. The CDR3 region has the DNA TGTGCCATCAGTGCTTCGGACAGGGAGAACACTGAAGCTTTCTTT. The chain recombines TRBV10-3 with TRBJ1-1; TRBD1 matches 8 bases. Germline V CDR1 and CDR2: ENHRY, SYGVKD. This CDR3 is built from 15 residues. The V segment lost 4 bases and the J segment 1 base; nucleotides outside the gene matches: 5.

A few counts support this clone. This chain uses TRBV12-5 with TRBJ2-1; TRBD2 matches 11 bases. Germline-derived CDR1 and CDR2 are LGHNT and FRNRAP. The CDR3 spans 16 residues. Trimming at V came to 5 bases and at J to 6 bases, leaving 9 bases not matched to a gene. The CDR3 DNA follows: TGTGCTAGTGGTCAGACTAGCGGGAAGGGTTCCAATGAGCAGTTCTTC. Translating gives CASGQTSGKGSNEQFF.

This chain links TRBV2 with TRBJ2-1; 14 nucleotides line up with TRBD2. The CDR3 runs to 14 residues. Per germline, CDR1 SNHLY and CDR2 FYNNEI. Trimming cost V 4 bases and J 15 bases; bases outside gene matches: 8. In nucleotides, the CDR3 is TGTGCCAGCAGTGCAAATTATGGGACTAGCGGGGGGTTCTTC. Translation gives CASSANYGTSGGFF.

In this sample, this clone turned up once. The chain carries TRBV4-1 and TRBJ1-4; D is unresolved. The V end lost 1 base, the J end lost 3 bases, and 6 bases lay between the germline ends. Germline-derived CDR1 and CDR2 are MGHRA and YSYEKL. This CDR3 has 14 amino acids. The CDR3 DNA reads as TGCGCCAGCAGCCAAGGAGTTGCTAATGAAAAACTGTTTTTT. It yields the protein CASSQGVANEKLFF.

The chain employs TRBV5-1 and TRBJ2-5; D is uncertain. The CDR3 sequence is 12 residues long. The germline V and J ends were trimmed by 5 bases and 5 bases, with 10 bases remaining between them. Germline CDR1 is SGHRS and CDR2 is YFSETQ. CDR3 residues: CASSVPRETQYF. As DNA, the CDR3 is TGCGCCAGCAGTGTTCCCAGGGAGACCCAGTACTTC.

This chain connects TRBV30 to TRBJ2-3, with 8 bases matching TRBD2. J was trimmed by 3 bases and V by 5 bases; bases with no gene match: 10. The CDR3 runs 15 residues. The V gene's germline CDR1 is GTSNPN and CDR2 SVGIG (reference sequence). The CDR3 region has the DNA TGTGCCTGGGGATTAAGCGGGAGTGGTACAGATACGCAGTATTTT. Amino acids: CAWGLSGSGTDTQYF.

The V and J genes are TRBV20-1 and TRBJ1-6; D remains ambiguous. The CDR3 runs to 9 residues. Per the germline V gene, CDR1 is DFQATT and CDR2 is SNEGSKA (reference sequence). Trimming shortened V by 4 bases and J by 8 bases, and 0 bases separated the two germline ends. The DNA of the CDR3 is TGCAGTGCTAATTCACCCCTCCACTTT. Translation gives CSANSPLHF.

The gene calls are TRBV7-2 and TRBJ2-5, with D unclear. Between the trimmed V and J ends, which lost 1 base and 1 base, there was a span of 7 bases. Germline V CDR1 and CDR2: SGHTA, FQGNSA. CDR3 length: 14 residues. As DNA, the CDR3 is TGTGCCAGCAGCTTAGGACACCTCCAAGAGACCCAGTACTTC. Its translation: CASSLGHLQETQYF.

The genes are TRBV2 and TRBJ1-5, with D perhaps TRBD1 (5 bases). Trimming stripped 5 bases from V and 10 bases from J, with 15 bases between. This CDR3 has 13 amino acids. Germline values: CDR1 SNHLY, CDR2 FYNNEI. Written as DNA, the CDR3 is TGTGCCAGCAGTCGCCTAGGGGAGGGTCCCCAGCATTTT. Protein product: CASSRLGEGPQHF.

This clone was found many times. The genes are TRBV30 and TRBJ1-1, with D perhaps matching TRBD1 (5 bases). Trimming took 4 bases from V and 1 from J, leaving 19 bases between them. This CDR3 contains 16 residues. Germline CDR1 and CDR2: GTSNPN and SVGIG (reference sequence). The CDR3 DNA follows: TGTGCCTGGATTGTGCTGGACCAGGGTAGGAACACTGAAGCTTTCTTT. Translation gives CAWIVLDQGRNTEAFF.

DNA for the CDR3: TGTGCCAGCAGCACTTCGAGTATTCAGCCCCAGCATTTT. Translated: CASSTSSIQPQHF. The rearrangement joins TRBV7-8 to TRBJ1-5; D is unresolved. V was shortened by 5 bases and J by 6 bases, with 11 bases between the two germline ends. This CDR3 has 13 residues. Germline CDR1 is SGHVS and CDR2 is FQNEAQ.

The J gene is TRBJ1-1, the V gene TRBV6-5, with D perhaps TRBD1 (5 bases). Germline loops: CDR1 MNHEY, CDR2 SVGAGI. V was pared by 0 bases and J by 4 bases, with 15 bases between. This CDR3 comprises 16 residues. CDR3 protein: CASSYSSPGVGTEAFF. DNA for the CDR3: TGTGCCAGCAGTTACTCTTCCCCGGGGGTCGGCACTGAAGCTTTCTTT.

The chain joins TRBV5-4 to TRBJ2-2; D is possibly TRBD1 (5 bases). V dropped 1 base and J dropped 2 bases, with 15 bases sitting between them. Germline-derived CDR1 and CDR2 are SGHNT and YYREEE (reference sequence). The CDR3 covers 17 residues. The CDR3 sequence is CASSLSARVLNTGELFF. CDR3 coding DNA: TGTGCCAGCAGCTTGTCGGCCAGGGTTCTTAACACCGGGGAGCTGTTTTTT.

The rearrangement links TRBV30 to TRBJ1-3; D might be TRBD1 (6 bases). V lost 0 bases and J 2 bases, leaving 14 bases between the germline ends. Per germline, CDR1 GTSNPN and CDR2 SVGIG (reference sequence). The CDR3 loop spans 16 amino acids. CDR3 sequence reads: CAWSVHWGAAGNTIYF. The CDR3, as DNA: TGTGCCTGGAGTGTACATTGGGGGGCTGCTGGAAACACCATATATTTT.

This chain uses TRBV29-1 with TRBJ1-1, with no clear D. Per germline, CDR1 SQVTM and CDR2 ANQGSEA. The CDR3 has 13 residues. V lost 0 bases to trimming and J lost 1 base, with 6 bases between them. CDR3 sequence reads: CSVEEAANTEAFF. CDR3 nucleotide sequence: TGCAGCGTTGAAGAGGCAGCGAACACTGAAGCTTTCTTT. The whole variable domain, remainder taken from reference TRBV29-1 and TRBJ1-1, is SAVISQKPSRDICQRGTSLTIQCQVDSQVTMMFWYRQQPGQSLTLIATANQGSEATYESGFVIDKFPISRPNLTFSTLTVSNMSPEDSSIYLCSVEEAANTEAFFGQGTRLTVV.

The chain carries TRBV30 and TRBJ1-1, with D unresolved. CDR1 is GTSNPN and CDR2 is SVGIG in the germline V gene (reference sequence). The length of the CDR3 is 13 residues. Trimming removed 4 bases from V and 0 bases from J, with 9 bases in between. The CDR3 spells CAWTDGVNTEAFF. The CDR3 bases are TGTGCCTGGACAGACGGGGTGAACACTGAAGCTTTCTTT.